The 26 T cell receptor beta chains listed next were all sequenced from one sample in a study of blood T cell repertoires in COVID-19. Some clones are missing from TCRdb's copy, which holds only in-frame ones; the method was immunoSEQ multiplex PCR. The data show around 400,000 clones, with around 87% seen just once and 2.3% held by the top ten. Sequences were obtained from peripheral blood. Source of these receptors: a woman aged 60-75 years with COVID-19, enrolled during active disease.

A remark on this clone: Sequence at one end of the junction differs from germline and may be a read error. V gene TRBV5-5 combines with J gene TRBJ1-1; no clear D. Germline assignment: CDR1 SGHKS and CDR2 YYEKEE (reference sequence). CDR3 length equals 13 residues. The CDR3: CASSLWYETEAFF. CDR3 sequence (DNA): TGTGCCAGCAGCTTGTGGTACGAAACTGAGGCTTTCTTT.

This chain joins TRBV24-1 and TRBJ2-3, with 10 bases fitting TRBD2. V lost 5 bases, J lost 2 bases, and 6 bases stayed unmatched. This CDR3 is built from 16 residues. Germline assignment: CDR1 KGHDR and CDR2 SFDVKD. This chain's CDR3 is CATSVISGGNTDTQYF. In DNA, the CDR3 is TGTGCCACCAGTGTCATTAGCGGGGGGAACACAGATACGCAGTATTTT.

The chain links TRBV7-8 to TRBJ1-2; a weak D match, TRBD1 (5 bases). V lost 2 bases to trimming and J lost 8 bases, with 12 bases between them. This CDR3 has 13 amino acids. CDR1 SGHVS and CDR2 FQNEAQ come from the germline V gene. CDR3 region: CASSLPGTEGYTF. As DNA, the CDR3 is TGTGCCAGCAGCTTACCAGGGACTGAGGGCTACACCTTC.

The V call is TRBV5-1, the J call TRBJ2-5; D possibly corresponds to TRBD2 (7 bases). The CDR3 is made up of 14 amino acids. Germline-derived CDR1 and CDR2 are SGHRS and YFSETQ. Trimming removed 4 bases at V and 5 bases at J, with 15 bases between. Here the CDR3 reads CASSIGGVLETQYF. The CDR3 DNA follows: TGCGCCAGCAGCATAGGGGGGGTCCTGGAGACCCAGTACTTC.

This clone was counted a single time. The chain is built from TRBV11-1 and TRBJ1-2, with TRBD1 matching over 9 bases. The CDR3 runs to 14 residues. The germline gives CDR1 SGHAT, CDR2 FQDESV (reference sequence). Trimming at V came to 5 bases and at J to 4 bases, leaving 5 bases not matched to a gene. In nucleotides, the CDR3 is TGTGCCAGCAGCCCGGACAGGGGAATCTATGGCTACACCTTC. Amino acids: CASSPDRGIYGYTF.

Here the CDR3 reads CAPRTTGNEQFF. The CDR3 region has the DNA TGTGCCCCCCGGACAACGGGCAATGAGCAGTTCTTC. The rearrangement uses TRBV2 and TRBJ2-1, with a tentative D call TRBD1 (5 bases). V lost 11 bases and J lost 6, with 14 bases in between. CDR1 is SNHLY, CDR2 FYNNEI, per germline. There are 12 residues in the CDR3.

This clone was seen a single time. The chain recombines TRBV14 with TRBJ1-6; D perhaps matches TRBD1 (6 bases). CDR1 SGHDN and CDR2 FVKESK come from the germline V gene. The CDR3 is made up of 18 amino acids. The V gene lost 4 bases and the J gene lost 2 bases, with 18 bases spanning the gap. The CDR3 sequence: CASSRRQGLHPYNSPLHF. DNA of the CDR3: TGTGCCAGCAGCCGTAGGCAGGGGTTGCACCCCTATAATTCACCCCTCCACTTT. The entire variable domain, with the rest obtained from reference TRBV14 and TRBJ1-6, is as follows: EAGVTQFPSHSVIEKGQTVTLRCDPISGHDNLYWYRRVMGKEIKFLLHFVKESKQDESGMPNNRFLAERTGGTYSTLKVQPAELEDSGVYFCASSRRQGLHPYNSPLHFGNGTRLTVT.

This clone came up once. The chain recombines TRBV28 with TRBJ2-7; 10 bases align to TRBD2. CDR1 is MDHEN, CDR2 SYDVKM, per germline. This CDR3 has 18 amino acids. V shed 0 bases and J 3 bases; nucleotides not matched to a gene: 11. The CDR3 here is CASSLWSSLAGANYEQYF. CDR3 nucleotides: TGTGCCAGCAGTTTATGGTCCTCTCTAGCGGGGGCCAACTACGAGCAGTACTTC.

The rearrangement joins TRBV2 to TRBJ1-6; 8 bases agree with TRBD1. The CDR3 covers 15 residues. The germline V gene has CDR1 SNHLY and CDR2 FYNNEI. V gave up 1 base and J gave up 5 bases; unmatched junction bases: 1. CDR3 protein: CASSEGQGNNSPLHF. For the CDR3, the DNA is TGTGCCAGCAGTGAAGGACAGGGGAATAATTCACCCCTCCACTTT.

CDR3 sequence (DNA): TGTGCCAGCAGTGACAAGGGACAGGGGAATTCACCCCTCCACTTT. As protein: CASSDKGQGNSPLHF. J is TRBJ1-6 and V is TRBV6-4; 10 nucleotides agree with TRBD1. The V gene end was trimmed by 2 bases and the J gene end by 7 bases; junction bases not matched to a gene: 2. CDR1 MRHNA and CDR2 SNTAGT come from the germline V gene. The CDR3 consists of 15 residues.

Remarks on this clone: The sample has other DNA sequences that encode this CDR3 too. V usage is TRBV12-3 or TRBV12-4 and J usage is TRBJ2-2; tentative D call: TRBD2 (5 bases). This CDR3 is built from 12 residues. V was cut by 3 bases and J by 7 bases, with 6 bases left in between. The DNA of the CDR3 is TGTGCCAGCAGTTTGGGAGTCGGGGAGCTGTTTTTT. This encodes CASSLGVGELFF.

This clone was found a few times. The V and J genes are TRBV6-5 and TRBJ1-5, with 7 positions matching TRBD1. Trimming took 6 bases from V and 1 from J; bases not matched to a gene: 3. From germline, CDR1 is MNHEY and CDR2 SVGAGI. The CDR3 spans 14 residues. CDR3 DNA: TGTGCCAGCAGACCGGGACAGAGCAATCAGCCCCAGCATTTT. The encoded protein is CASRPGQSNQPQHF.

The chain combines TRBV5-1 with TRBJ1-1, with 8 bases aligning to TRBD1. V dropped 0 bases and J dropped 6; count of bases not matched to a gene: 10. The length of the CDR3 is 16 residues. Per germline, CDR1 SGHRS and CDR2 YFSETQ. CDR3 DNA sequence: TGCGCCAGCAGCTTGGGGTCAGGGGGCGCCGAGCCTGAAGCTTTCTTT. The encoded protein is CASSLGSGGAEPEAFF.

The genes are TRBV15 and TRBJ1-2; weak D call: TRBD1 (6 bases). Trimming removed 5 bases at V and 5 bases at J, with 12 bases between. This CDR3 region has 13 residues. Germline CDR1 is LNHNV and CDR2 is YYDKDF (reference sequence). CDR3: CATSEARGYGYTF. The CDR3 DNA follows: TGTGCCACCAGCGAGGCGAGGGGGTATGGCTACACCTTC.

The chain employs TRBV6-5 and TRBJ1-1; TRBD1 is a possible D gene (5 bases). CDR3 length: 13 residues. V was pared by 0 bases and J by 5 bases, with 7 bases between. Germline V lookup: CDR1 MNHEY, CDR2 SVGAGI. CDR3 in DNA: TGTGCCAGCAGTTACTCACAGGTAACTGAAGCTTTCTTT. Translation: CASSYSQVTEAFF.

The chain recombines TRBV2 with TRBJ2-1; D possibly corresponds to TRBD2 (5 bases). CDR1 is SNHLY, CDR2 FYNNEI, per germline. The CDR3 is 12 amino acids. V lost 2 bases to trimming and J lost 16 bases, with 15 bases between them. CDR3 residues: CASSESWQGGFF. The CDR3 nucleotides read TGTGCCAGCAGTGAATCTTGGCAAGGAGGCTTCTTC.

The chain joins TRBV19 to TRBJ1-1; no definite D call. CDR3 length: 13 amino acids. V lost 4 bases and J 1 base, leaving 7 bases between the germline ends. Per the germline V gene, CDR1 is LNHDA and CDR2 is SQIVND (reference sequence). In DNA form, the CDR3 reads TGTGCCAGTAGTAGCTCAGGGAACACTGAAGCTTTCTTT. It translates to CASSSSGNTEAFF.

The CDR3 loop reads CASSPSRVGNTEAFF. The CDR3 bases are TGTGCCAGCTCACCATCGAGGGTGGGGAACACTGAAGCTTTCTTT. This chain joins TRBV18 and TRBJ1-1; D gene unclear. Trimming took 2 bases from V and 1 from J, leaving 11 bases between them. Germline V gene sequence: CDR1 KGHSH, CDR2 LQKENI. The length of the CDR3 is 15 residues.

CDR3 loop: CAWSVNAGNTIYF. The CDR3 DNA reads TGTGCCTGGAGTGTTAATGCGGGAAACACCATATATTTT. The V gene is TRBV30, the J gene TRBJ1-3; D not certain. The CDR3 totals 13 residues. V lost 0 bases and J lost 4, with 7 bases in between. Germline CDR1 GTSNPN, CDR2 SVGIG (reference sequence).

The chain employs TRBV5-8 and TRBJ1-5; 8 bases are a match to TRBD1. Germline loops: CDR1 SGHTS, CDR2 YDEGEE. The J segment lost 6 bases and the V segment lost 3 bases, leaving 14 bases of the junction unmatched. This CDR3 is 17 amino acids long. The CDR3 region has the DNA TGTGCCAGCAGCTCAAAAAAATTAACAGGGGGAGGTCAGCCCCAGCATTTT. Its protein product is CASSSKKLTGGGQPQHF.

V and J are TRBV6-1 and TRBJ1-3; D unclear. The V end was cut by 2 bases, the J end by 2 bases, with 13 bases between. The CDR3 extends over 16 amino acids. CDR1 MNHNS and CDR2 SASEGT come from the germline V gene. CDR3 DNA: TGTGCCAGCAGTGAAAGAGAGGGTAGAGCTGGAAACACCATATATTTT. This sequence encodes CASSEREGRAGNTIYF.

The chain couples TRBV15 to TRBJ2-2, with D possibly TRBD1 on 5 matching bases. Per germline, CDR1 LNHNV and CDR2 YYDKDF (reference sequence). The CDR3 contains 16 residues. Trimming took off 4 bases at V and 2 bases at J, with 14 bases between the two ends. The CDR3 nucleotides are TGTGCCACCAGCAAGACAGTTCCCATCAACACCGGGGAGCTGTTTTTT. Encoded protein: CATSKTVPINTGELFF.

This chain links TRBV19 with TRBJ2-1; TRBD1 might be the D (6 bases). Germline V CDR1 and CDR2: LNHDA, SQIVND (reference sequence). V lost 5 bases, J lost 6 bases, and 17 bases lay in between. This CDR3 is built from 15 residues. CDR3 sequence reads: CASSPHRATTNEQFF. The DNA for the CDR3 is TGTGCCAGTAGTCCCCACAGGGCTACTACCAATGAGCAGTTCTTC.

The chain carries TRBV19 and TRBJ1-6; maybe TRBD1 (5 bases). CDR3 size: 15 residues. Germline-derived CDR1 and CDR2 are LNHDA and SQIVND (reference sequence). V lost 9 bases to trimming and J lost 9 bases, with 21 bases between them. CDR3 nucleotide sequence: TGTGCCAGCAGCCTCTTGGGGCAGGGTGGTTCACCCCTCCACTTT. Amino acid sequence: CASSLLGQGGSPLHF.

The V and J genes are TRBV24-1 and TRBJ1-2, with D possibly matching TRBD1 (5 bases). Trimming took 9 bases from V and 0 from J, leaving 16 bases between them. Germline CDR1 and CDR2: KGHDR and SFDVKD. The length of the CDR3 is 15 residues. The CDR3 DNA reads TGTGCCACCGTCAAAACAGGTACAGCTAACTATGGCTACACCTTC. Translating it yields CATVKTGTANYGYTF.

The chain couples TRBV28 to TRBJ2-3, with 7 bases fitting TRBD1. Germline loops: CDR1 MDHEN, CDR2 SYDVKM. Trimming cost V 4 bases and J 1 base; bases outside gene matches: 2. CDR3 length: 14 residues. The CDR3 DNA is TGTGCCAGCAGTTCCACAGGGGGCACAGATACGCAGTATTTT. Translation: CASSSTGGTDTQYF. The full variable domain, its missing parts supplied by reference TRBV28 and TRBJ2-3, is DVKVTQSSRYLVKRTGEKVFLECVQDMDHENMFWYRQDPGLGLRLIYFSYDVKMKEKGDIPEGYSVSREKKERFSLILESASTNQTSMYLCASSSTGGTDTQYFGPGTRLTVL.